One sample yielded the 21 T cell receptor beta chains listed below, sequenced in a study of cytomegalovirus exposure and HLA in healthy donors. The protocol was immunoSEQ multiplex PCR, while the TCRdb copy is restricted to in-frame clones and leaves out a portion. The sample consists of under 200,000 clones, about 81% of them appearing once. Source material: PBMCs. The receptors come from a woman in her 30s in good health and CMV-seronegative.

V and J are TRBV9 and TRBJ2-3; 13 bases agree with TRBD2. With V trimmed by 3 bases and J by 3 bases, 4 bases remained unmatched. Germline V gene lookup returns CDR1 SGDLS and CDR2 YYNGEE. The CDR3 loop spans 16 amino acids. The CDR3 sequence is CASSETSGGATDTQYF. The CDR3 DNA is TGTGCCAGCAGCGAAACTAGCGGGGGGGCAACAGATACGCAGTATTTT.

V usage is TRBV2 and J usage is TRBJ2-2; TRBD1 matches at 8 bases. Germline V gene sequence: CDR1 SNHLY, CDR2 FYNNEI. The CDR3 is made up of 15 amino acids. Germline trimming cut 4 bases from V and 7 bases from J; bases unmatched to any gene: 8. CDR3 amino acids: CASSGQGPGVGELFF. The CDR3 nucleotides are TGTGCCAGCAGTGGACAGGGGCCCGGGGTCGGGGAGCTGTTTTTT.

The count of this clone is one. V gene TRBV6-5 combines with J gene TRBJ2-1; the D gene is possibly TRBD2 (6 bases). Germline values: CDR1 MNHEY, CDR2 SVGAGI. This CDR3 contains 16 residues. Trimming shortened V by 3 bases and J by 2 bases, and 14 bases separated the two germline ends. The CDR3, as DNA: TGTGCCAGCAGTTATTTAGCGGTAGAGCCCTACAATGAGCAGTTCTTC. Its protein product is CASSYLAVEPYNEQFF.

This clone was observed a single time. The chain is built from TRBV27 and TRBJ2-4; D may be TRBD2 (5 bases). CDR1 is MNHEY and CDR2 is SMNVEV in the germline V gene (reference sequence). The V and J ends lost 0 bases and 0 bases respectively, with 6 bases between them. The CDR3 is 15 residues long. CDR3: CASSLSSVAKNIQYF. As DNA, the CDR3 is TGTGCCAGCAGTTTATCTAGCGTAGCCAAAAACATTCAGTACTTC.

This chain connects TRBV28 to TRBJ1-2; TRBD1 agrees at 12 bases. The length of the CDR3 is 14 residues. Unmatched junction bases numbered 2, after V lost 4 bases and J lost 5 bases. The V gene's germline CDR1 is MDHEN and CDR2 SYDVKM. For the CDR3, the DNA is TGTGCCAGCAGTTGGGGACAGGGGGCTTATGGCTACACCTTC. Translating it yields CASSWGQGAYGYTF.

V and J are TRBV18 and TRBJ1-6; D is undetermined. The CDR3 has 14 residues. The germline CDR1 and CDR2 sequences are KGHSH and LQKENI. V was trimmed by 6 bases and J by 10 bases, leaving 16 bases between them. Here the CDR3 DNA reads TGTGCCAGCTCCCTTGAGGTCGGCGGGTCACCCCTCCACTTT. This codes for CASSLEVGGSPLHF.

The chain carries TRBV9 and TRBJ1-1, with TRBD1 as a possible D gene (6 bases). From germline, CDR1 is SGDLS and CDR2 YYNGEE. The V end was cut by 1 base, the J end by 7 bases, with 11 bases between. The CDR3 totals 13 residues. The CDR3 DNA follows: TGTGCCAGCAGCGTACTACAGGACAGTGAAGCTTTCTTT. Translation gives CASSVLQDSEAFF.

V is TRBV28 and J is TRBJ2-5; 8 bases align to TRBD1. The CDR3 covers 16 residues. The junction had 15 bases not matched to a gene; V was cut back by 5 bases and J by 7 bases. CDR1 is MDHEN and CDR2 is SYDVKM in the germline V gene. CDR3 loop: CASSLTGTGGLGTQYF. CDR3 DNA sequence: TGTGCCAGCAGTCTCACCGGGACAGGAGGATTGGGGACCCAGTACTTC.

The rearrangement joins TRBV6-5 to TRBJ2-2; D unresolved. Looked up from germline, CDR1 is MNHEY and CDR2 is SVGAGI. The CDR3 totals 15 residues. Trimming cost V 0 bases and J 4 bases, with 9 bases left between them. In nucleotides, the CDR3 is TGTGCCAGCAGTTACTCGAACACGGGCACCGGGGAGCTGTTTTTT. It codes for CASSYSNTGTGELFF.

The chain uses TRBV19 and TRBJ2-7; 9 nucleotides line up with TRBD2. Trimming cost V 0 bases and J 4 bases; bases outside gene matches: 4. The CDR3 contains 15 residues. Germline lookup yields CDR1 LNHDA and CDR2 SQIVND (reference sequence). The CDR3 sequence: CASSIEAGGRYEQYF. In nucleotides, the CDR3 is TGTGCCAGTAGTATAGAAGCGGGAGGTCGGTACGAGCAGTACTTC.

This chain links TRBV7-2 with TRBJ2-7; 9 nucleotides match TRBD1. CDR3 length equals 14 residues. In germline, CDR1 is SGHTA, CDR2 FQGNSA. The V and J ends lost 7 bases and 3 bases, in that order; junction bases with no gene match: 7. The CDR3 nucleotides are TGTGCCAGCACTCCCGGGACAGGGATCTACGAGCAGTACTTC. This codes for CASTPGTGIYEQYF.

The chain recombines TRBV4-2 with TRBJ2-5; 8 bases match TRBD2. Losses at the gene ends were 1 base for V and 2 bases for J; bases not matched to a gene: 6. Germline CDR1 reads LGHNA; CDR2 reads YNFKEQ. The CDR3 totals 16 residues. The CDR3 nucleotides read TGTGCCAGCAGCCAAGGGCGGGGGGACTATCAAGAGACCCAGTACTTC. Translating it yields CASSQGRGDYQETQYF.

The chain links TRBV7-3 to TRBJ1-6; tentatively, D is TRBD1 (6 bases). CDR1 and CDR2 (germline): SGHTA, FQGTGA. Trimming shortened V by 3 bases and J by 6 bases, and 12 bases separated the two germline ends. The CDR3 spans 15 residues. The CDR3, as DNA: TGTGCCAGCAGCTTGCGGGGGGCCGGTAATTCACCCCTCCACTTT. Translated: CASSLRGAGNSPLHF.

The J gene is TRBJ1-5, the V gene TRBV7-7; D not certain. The CDR3 totals 13 residues. Germline CDR1 is SSHAT and CDR2 is FNYEAQ (reference sequence). V was shortened by 1 base and J by 5 bases, with 6 bases between the two germline ends. CDR3 amino acids: CASSLDRDQPQHF. CDR3 coding DNA: TGTGCCAGCAGCTTAGACCGGGATCAGCCCCAGCATTTT.

This clone was detected once. The chain links TRBV18 to TRBJ2-3, with no clear D. V was cut by 6 bases and J by 6 bases, with 13 bases left in between. CDR3 length: 13 amino acids. Germline values: CDR1 KGHSH, CDR2 LQKENI. The CDR3 bases are TGTGCCAGCTCCGCGGCTAGTACGGATACGCAGTATTTT. Its protein product is CASSAASTDTQYF.

The chain links TRBV6-1 to TRBJ1-4; TRBD1 matches at 7 bases. V dropped 6 bases and J dropped 6; count of bases not matched to a gene: 4. Germline V gives CDR1 MNHNS, CDR2 SASEGT. This CDR3 spans 13 amino acids. The CDR3 sequence is CASRIQGYEKLFF. CDR3 DNA: TGTGCCAGCAGGATACAGGGGTATGAAAAACTGTTTTTT.

The rearrangement joins TRBV2 to TRBJ2-2, with D tentatively TRBD2 (6 bases). V dropped 6 bases and J dropped 2 bases, with 13 bases sitting between them. CDR3 length: 15 amino acids. The germline gives CDR1 SNHLY, CDR2 FYNNEI. The CDR3 coding sequence is TGTGCCAGCAGAAGGTCTAGCGCCAACACCGGGGAGCTGTTTTTT. As protein: CASRRSSANTGELFF. Complete variable domain (other parts from reference TRBV2 and TRBJ2-2): EPEVTQTPSHQVTQMGQEVILRCVPISNHLYFYWYRQILGQKVEFLVSFYNNEISEKSEIFDDQFSVERPDGSNFTLKIRSTKLEDSAMYFCASRRSSANTGELFFGEGSRLTVL.

The chain employs TRBV5-8 and TRBJ1-5, with 11 positions matching TRBD1. J gave up 6 bases and V 2 bases, and 16 bases lay outside the gene matches. CDR1 is SGHTS and CDR2 is YDEGEE in the germline V gene. The CDR3 length is 19 residues. CDR3 in amino acids: CASSFTGTGGPGWAQPQHF. CDR3 sequence (DNA): TGTGCCAGCAGCTTTACTGGGACAGGGGGGCCGGGGTGGGCTCAGCCCCAGCATTTT.

This clone showed up just a few times. The chain links TRBV5-4 to TRBJ1-3; a weak D match, TRBD1 (5 bases). This CDR3 is built from 14 residues. CDR1 SGHNT and CDR2 YYREEE come from the germline V gene (reference sequence). V was trimmed by 0 bases and J by 2 bases, leaving 6 bases between them. CDR3 residues: CASSLGGAGNTIYF. The CDR3 DNA sequence: TGTGCCAGCAGCTTGGGGGGGGCTGGAAACACCATATATTTT.

V is TRBV5-1 and J is TRBJ2-1; 8 nucleotides agree with TRBD1. The CDR3 is 15 amino acids. V lost 0 bases and J lost 9; bases outside the gene matches: 8. Germline V gene sequence: CDR1 SGHRS, CDR2 YFSETQ. CDR3 in DNA: TGCGCCAGCAGCTTGGCAGGGGGCGTTATGGGTGAGCAGTTCTTC. Translating gives CASSLAGGVMGEQFF.

The chain has TRBV19 and TRBJ1-3, with no clear D. Germline V CDR1 and CDR2: LNHDA, SQIVND (reference sequence). This CDR3 spans 12 amino acids. CDR3 DNA sequence: TGTGGTTCGGGGTCGCCTGGAAACACCATATATTTT. Protein sequence: CGSGSPGNTIYF.